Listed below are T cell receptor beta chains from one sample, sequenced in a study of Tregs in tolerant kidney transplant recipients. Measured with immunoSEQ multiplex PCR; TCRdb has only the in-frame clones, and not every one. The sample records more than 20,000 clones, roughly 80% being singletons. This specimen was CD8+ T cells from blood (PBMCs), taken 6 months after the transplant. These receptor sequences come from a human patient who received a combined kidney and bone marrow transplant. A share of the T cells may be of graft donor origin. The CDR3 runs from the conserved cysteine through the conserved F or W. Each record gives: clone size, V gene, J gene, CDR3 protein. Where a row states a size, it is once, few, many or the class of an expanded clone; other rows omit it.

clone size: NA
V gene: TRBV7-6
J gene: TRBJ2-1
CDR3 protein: CASSLWASGSANEQFF

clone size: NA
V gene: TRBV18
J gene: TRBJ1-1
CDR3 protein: CASSPRQGVNTEAFF

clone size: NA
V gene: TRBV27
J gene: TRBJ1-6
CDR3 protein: CASRPGQGNSPLHF

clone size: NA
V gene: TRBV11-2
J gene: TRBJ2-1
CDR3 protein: CASIAGGPLGEQFF

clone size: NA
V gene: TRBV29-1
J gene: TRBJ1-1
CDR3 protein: CSVATGFTEAFF

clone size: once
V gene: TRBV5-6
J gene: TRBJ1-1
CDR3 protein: CASSLGGRSTEAFF

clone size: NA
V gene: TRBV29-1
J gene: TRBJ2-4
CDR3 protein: CSVLAGYNIQYF

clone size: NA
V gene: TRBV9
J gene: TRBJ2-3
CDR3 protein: CASSVRASTTDTQYF

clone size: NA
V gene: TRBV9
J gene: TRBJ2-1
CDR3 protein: CASSPETSRYNEQFF

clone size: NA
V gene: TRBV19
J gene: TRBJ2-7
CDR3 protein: CASSAGQGGGYEQYF

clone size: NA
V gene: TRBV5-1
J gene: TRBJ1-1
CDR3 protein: CASSLGTGFTEAFF

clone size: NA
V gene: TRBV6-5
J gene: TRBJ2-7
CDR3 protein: CASSGRQGGEYEQYF

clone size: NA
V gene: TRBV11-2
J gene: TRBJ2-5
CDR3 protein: CASTTFRGAENQETQYF

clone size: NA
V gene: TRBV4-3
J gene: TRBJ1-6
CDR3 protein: CASSHRTGSSYNSPLHF

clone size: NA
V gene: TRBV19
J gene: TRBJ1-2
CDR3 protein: CASSIVESWGAYGYTF

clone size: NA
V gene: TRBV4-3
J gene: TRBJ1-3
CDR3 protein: CASSQDHGGSGNTIYF

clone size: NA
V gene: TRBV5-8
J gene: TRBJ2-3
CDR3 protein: CASSLGATTDTQYF

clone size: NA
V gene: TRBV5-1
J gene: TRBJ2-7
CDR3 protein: CASSLTGTGGDQPDEQYF

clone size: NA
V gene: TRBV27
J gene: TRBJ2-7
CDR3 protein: CASSDRGSYSYEQYF

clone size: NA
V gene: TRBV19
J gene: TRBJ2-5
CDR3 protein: CASRPSGGAKETQYF

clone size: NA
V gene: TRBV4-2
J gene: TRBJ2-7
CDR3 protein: CASSQDHTLAGSYEQYF

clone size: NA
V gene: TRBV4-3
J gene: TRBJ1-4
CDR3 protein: CASTIEVSTNEKLFF